This TCR beta chain was identified during a study of blood T cells in healthy people across ages. Combining a sample-barcoded 5' primer with a J-beta primer mix, a second PCR ran for 7 to 11 cycles. A template-switch adaptor with 12 random nucleotides tagged each cDNA molecule. From the 5' RACE reads, TCRdb called clonotypes with MiXCR, one entry per CDR3 protein. Of 1.6 million or so distinct CDR3 sequences in the sample, roughly a third were seen once. V gave up 4 bases and J gave up 3 bases, with 11 bases separating them. The CDR3 sequence is 14 residues long. Germline values: CDR1 SGHNT, CDR2 YENEEA.

The sequenced sample consisted of blood. This receptor was taken from a woman in her twenties or thirties in good health. This chain connects TRBV11-3 to TRBJ2-3; TRBD2 is a possible D gene (5 bases). The DNA of the CDR3 is TGTGCCAGCAGCTCCGGGGTGGTGACAGATACGCAGTATTTT. Translated: CASSSGVVTDTQYF.